This TCR beta chain was sequenced during a study of CD8 T cells in Susac syndrome (dated by TCRdb to between 2018 and 2020). Background for the entire study: The study used repertoire sequencing to test whether antigen drove CD8+ T cell activation and differentiation in Susac syndrome.

On the study overall, not on this receptor specifically: The number of individuals in the TCR sequencing and HLA analysis was recognized as being relatively small.

RNA was extracted using the RNeasy kit, and about 0.45 to 1 microgram was reverse transcribed with random hexamers. TCR beta CDR3 regions were amplified with the immunoSEQ multiplex PCR assay covering 54 Vbeta and 13 Jbeta segments. PCR amplification bias was corrected by using a synthetic template baseline for primer optimization and computational correction. In the source study's methods: Reads were annotated to V, D and J genes according to IMGT and were analyzed with immunoSEQ Analyzer, with only productive sequences retained. Clonality was computed as one minus Shannon entropy normalized by log2 of the number of productive unique sequences. Public and private clones were assessed among the 100 most prevalent clones of each patient and control. Susac-specific clones were defined as absent from healthy and MS cohorts, over a thousand published viral clones and other ImmuneACCESS disease sequences. TCRdb reprocessed the public reads (quality trimming at Q25 with fastp, clone calling with MiXCR) and kept in-frame beta chains. Each entry is one CDR3 protein sequence, shown with its most common DNA and genes. The V and J calls here are based on TCRdb, not the publication. Here the sample has around 230,000 distinct CDR3 sequences; 95% occur a single time. Roughly 0.09% of the sample lies in the top ten.

Peripheral blood CD8+ and CD4+ T cells from healthy donors, Susac syndrome patients and multiple sclerosis patients were profiled using high-throughput TCR beta sequencing. Treatment-naive patients with stable or active relapsing-remitting disease fulfilling revised McDonald criteria were used as multiple sclerosis controls. CD8+ TEMRA cells were enriched by FACS, while bulk CD8+ and CD4+ T cells were purified by magnetic negative isolation. Blood was collected in EDTA tubes and processed within 24 hours, with PBMCs isolated through density gradient centrifugation. PBMCs destined for TCR sequencing were cryopreserved in liquid nitrogen and later thawed in a 37 °C water bath. Purity of sorted or isolated CD4+, CD8+ and CD8+ TEMRA cells was at least 90%. There are 13 amino acids in the CDR3, from cysteine to phenylalanine inclusive. The only DNA kept is the CDR3, 39 bases in frame from the first base. Trimming removed 5 bases from V and 5 bases from J; the gene matches leave 2 bases unexplained. The germline V gene (reference sequence) provides CDR1 SEHNR and CDR2 FQNEAQ.

About this clonotype itself: This clone's antigen is unknown. Qualities for individual bases were not recorded, and no much larger clone is one base off.

The source of this sequence is a human donor with multiple sclerosis. Specimen: CD4+ T cells from PBMCs. This chain joins TRBV7-9 to TRBJ1-5, and 8 bases in between align with TRBD1. For the CDR3, the sequence is CASSLRGHQPQHF. The nucleotide sequence reads TGTGCCAGCAGCCTCAGGGGGCATCAGCCCCAGCATTTT.